A selection of T cell receptor beta chains follows, all from one sample in a study of shared clonotypes between healthy human individuals. Assay: immunoSEQ multiplex PCR; the TCRdb copy retains only in-frame clones and omits some. The table records some 1,400,000 clones, roughly 96% of them present only once. The sequenced sample was naive CD4+ T cells sorted from blood. These receptors were taken from a man aged 30 to 39 in good health. CDR3s include the opening cysteine and the closing phenylalanine or tryptophan. The D gene is left open where the match is weak. Clone size is given for some rows only: seen once, a few or many times, or a class if the clone is expanded.

>TRBJ2-7|NA|NA|TRBV2
CASSRHSYEQYF
TGTGCCAGCAGCCGACATTCCTACGAGCAGTACTTC
>TRBJ2-1|NA|NA|TRBV19
CASNSNHRREINEQFF
TGTGCCAGTAACTCAAATCACCGCCGGGAGATCAATGAGCAGTTCTTC
>TRBJ2-3|NA|NA|TRBV5-1
CASSVQGADTQYF
TGCGCCAGCAGCGTACAGGGAGCAGATACGCAGTATTTT
>TRBJ2-7|once|NA|TRBV5-4
CASSKQGYEQYF
TGTGCCAGCAGCAAGCAGGGCTACGAGCAGTACTTC
>TRBJ1-1|NA|TRBD1|TRBV19
CASRRDRDRGAAFF
TGTGCCAGTAGACGAGACCGGGACAGGGGTGCAGCTTTCTTT
>TRBJ2-2|NA|NA|TRBV5-1
CASSTENTGELFF
TGCGCCAGCAGCACAGAGAACACCGGGGAGCTGTTTTTT
>TRBJ2-1|NA|TRBD2|TRBV4-1
CASSLYSGRDNEQFF
TGCGCCAGCAGCTTATATAGCGGGAGGGACAATGAGCAGTTCTTC
>TRBJ2-3|NA|TRBD2|TRBV28
CASSRKRGRTDTQYF
TGTGCCAGCAGTCGCAAGCGGGGGCGCACAGATACGCAGTATTTT
>TRBJ2-7|once|NA|TRBV5-6
CASSLLGLKSYEQYF
TGTGCCAGCAGCTTGTTGGGACTTAAATCCTACGAGCAGTACTTC
>TRBJ2-2|NA|NA|TRBV28
CASKGTPNTGELFF
TGTGCCAGCAAAGGGACACCGAACACCGGGGAGCTGTTTTTT
>TRBJ1-1|NA|NA|TRBV7-2
CASSLLHPGGTEAFF
TGTGCCAGCAGCTTACTCCACCCGGGAGGCACTGAAGCTTTCTTT
>TRBJ2-1|NA|TRBD2|TRBV5-6
CASSLSGRRSYNEQFF
TGTGCCAGCAGCCTTAGCGGGAGGAGGTCCTACAATGAGCAGTTCTTC
>TRBJ2-3|NA|NA|TRBV7-8
CASSSRTVGTDTQYF
TGTGCCAGCAGCTCACGGACGGTAGGCACAGATACGCAGTATTTT
>TRBJ2-1|once|NA|TRBV14
CASSPLGAYNEQFF
TGTGCCAGCAGCCCTTTGGGGGCCTACAATGAGCAGTTCTTC
>TRBJ1-5|NA|NA|TRBV10-3
CAIRPGLDQPQHF
TGTGCCATCAGGCCTGGGTTAGATCAGCCCCAGCATTTT
>TRBJ1-1|NA|NA|TRBV5-1
CASSLVRTEGTEAFF
TGCGCCAGCAGCTTGGTGCGAACAGAGGGCACTGAAGCTTTCTTT
>TRBJ2-5|NA|NA|TRBV5-4
CASSLGAGEETQYF
TGTGCCAGCAGCTTGGGGGCAGGGGAAGAGACCCAGTACTTC
>TRBJ1-3|once|NA|TRBV7-2
CASSLSQGGGNTIYF
TGTGCCAGCAGCTTGAGCCAGGGAGGGGGAAACACCATATATTTT
>TRBJ1-1|once|NA|TRBV6-6
CASSKGYMNTEAFF
TGTGCCAGCAGCAAAGGTTATATGAACACTGAAGCTTTCTTT
>TRBJ2-2|NA|TRBD1|TRBV5-4
CASSLETGGSIYGELFF
TGTGCCAGCAGCTTGGAAACAGGGGGATCCATCTACGGGGAGCTGTTTTTT
>TRBJ2-4|NA|NA|TRBV18
CASSPPQGPIQYF
TGTGCCAGCTCACCACCGCAGGGGCCGATTCAGTACTTC
>TRBJ2-7|NA|TRBD2|TRBV5-8
CASSLAAGGPYEQYF
TGTGCCAGCAGCTTGGCGGCGGGAGGTCCCTACGAGCAGTACTTC
>TRBJ1-1|NA|TRBD1|TRBV15
CATSRAGTGATEAFF
TGTGCCACCAGCAGAGCGGGGACAGGGGCTACTGAAGCTTTCTTT
>TRBJ1-5|NA|NA|TRBV28
CASLKLQGNHQPQHF
TGTGCCAGTCTCAAACTACAGGGTAACCATCAGCCCCAGCATTTT
>TRBJ1-3|NA|TRBD1|TRBV5-1
CASSWDRGLAGNTIYF
TGCGCCAGCAGCTGGGACAGGGGACTAGCAGGAAACACCATATATTTT
>TRBJ2-2|NA|NA|TRBV2
CASSRGPGELFF
TGTGCCAGCAGCCGGGGTCCCGGGGAGCTGTTTTTT
>TRBJ2-2|NA|NA|TRBV2
CASREQGTTTGELFF
TGTGCCAGCAGGGAACAAGGGACGACCACCGGGGAGCTGTTTTTT
>TRBJ1-2|once|TRBD1|TRBV28
CASSQDNRGPLLGYTF
TGTGCCAGCAGCCAAGATAACAGGGGGCCCTTATTAGGCTACACCTTC
>TRBJ2-7|NA|TRBD1|TRBV14
CASSRPGQDIYEQYF
TGTGCCAGCAGCCGGCCGGGACAGGACATCTACGAGCAGTACTTC
>TRBJ2-7|NA|NA|TRBV28
CASSIEHSGQYF
TGTGCCAGCAGTATCGAGCATTCTGGGCAGTACTTC
>TRBJ2-7|NA|NA|TRBV28
CASRKDSYEQYF
TGTGCCAGCAGAAAAGACAGCTACGAGCAGTACTTC
>TRBJ1-1|NA|TRBD1|TRBV5-6
CASSVTGGLNTEAFF
TGTGCCAGCAGCGTAACAGGGGGCCTTAACACTGAAGCTTTCTTT
>TRBJ2-7|once|NA|TRBV5-4
CASSAGPAYEQYF
TGTGCCAGCAGCGCCGGGCCTGCCTACGAGCAGTACTTC
>TRBJ2-7|once|NA|TRBV6-5
CASSYTYGTMAYEQYF
TGTGCCAGCAGTTACACCTACGGGACAATGGCCTACGAGCAGTACTTC
>TRBJ1-4|NA|NA|TRBV5-1
CASKRGATNEKLFF
TGCGCCAGCAAAAGAGGGGCAACTAATGAAAAACTGTTTTTT
>TRBJ2-5|NA|NA|TRBV5-1
CASSPAGQSLVSGTQYF
TGCGCCAGCAGCCCCGCCGGACAGTCCCTAGTCAGCGGGACCCAGTACTTC
>TRBJ2-3|NA|NA|TRBV4-3
CASSQEFVDTQYF
TGCGCCAGCAGCCAAGAATTTGTCGATACGCAGTATTTT
>TRBJ1-2|NA|NA|TRBV28
CASSLPGSRYGYTF
TGTGCCAGCAGTTTACCAGGGAGTCGCTATGGCTACACCTTC
>TRBJ1-2|NA|NA|TRBV7-2
CASSFQDMSYYGYTF
TGTGCCAGCAGCTTTCAAGATATGTCCTACTATGGCTACACCTTC
>TRBJ1-4|NA|NA|TRBV19
CASSRSVNEKLFF
TGTGCCAGTAGTCGAAGCGTAAATGAAAAACTGTTTTTT
>TRBJ2-7|NA|NA|TRBV10-3
CAISRTNINSYEQYF
TGTGCCATCAGTAGGACCAATATAAACTCCTACGAGCAGTACTTC
>TRBJ1-5|once|NA|TRBV7-2
CASSLVGGGDQPQHF
TGTGCCAGCAGCTTAGTCGGGGGTGGAGATCAGCCCCAGCATTTT
>TRBJ2-3|NA|TRBD2|TRBV10-3
CAIRDTSGRKGDTQYF
TGTGCCATCAGGGACACTAGCGGGAGGAAAGGAGATACGCAGTATTTT
>TRBJ2-1|NA|TRBD2|TRBV7-2
CASSLVGGTSGSAYNEQFF
TGTGCCAGCAGCTTAGTCGGTGGGACTAGCGGGAGCGCCTACAATGAGCAGTTCTTC
>TRBJ1-5|NA|TRBD1|TRBV19
CASMGTGGLQPQHF
TGTGCCAGTATGGGGACAGGGGGCCTTCAGCCCCAGCATTTT
>TRBJ2-2|once|NA|TRBV13
CASSLGGTEVYRGTGELFF
TGTGCCAGCAGCTTAGGTGGGACGGAGGTCTATCGGGGGACCGGGGAGCTGTTTTTT
>TRBJ1-1|NA|NA|TRBV28
CASSPPGTEAFF
TGTGCCAGCAGTCCTCCCGGGACTGAAGCTTTCTTT